The sample holds many counts of the clone carrying this T cell receptor beta chain. What it binds is unknown. The data were taken from a study of post-analysis software for immune sequencing data. Study information: Included courses were relapsing-remitting and secondary progressive multiple sclerosis; progressive-relapsing multiple sclerosis was also included.

CDR3 size: 13 residues. The germline V gene has CDR1 LNHNV and CDR2 YYDKDF (reference sequence). V was pared by 3 bases and J by 4 bases, with 9 bases between. General study results and limits: TRBV5-6, TRBV5-1 and TRBV20-1 belonged to a set of about 5 TRBV segments that were more frequent in patients than controls. Samples from a shared batch, those prepared together, strongly co-clustered by F measure.

Carried by the TCR beta cDNA libraries were unique molecular identifiers. MiXCR, run by TCRdb on the PCR reads, gives a single entry per CDR3 protein. The sample records some 260,000 distinct CDR3 sequences, approximately 34% being singletons. This chain links TRBV15 with TRBJ2-5; D not certain. Sequencing was done on a sample of blood. The receptor comes from a girl aged 10-17 years with multiple sclerosis. The CDR3 bases are TGTGCCACCAGCAGGAGGTTTGGAGAGACCCAGTACTTC. Protein product: CATSRRFGETQYF.